This T cell receptor (beta chain) was identified in a study of identical twins. Notes on the study in general: Out-of-frame alpha sequences shared by twins showed excess low generation probability. Reduced insertions were recorded for abundant cord blood beta clonotypes, with no such pattern in memory repertoires.

TCRdb called the 5' RACE reads again in MiXCR, with one record for every CDR3 protein. This table holds 700,000 to 950,000 distinct CDR3 sequences, 10% to 15% found once. This clonotype was observed a handful of times. The target antigen is unknown. V lost 0 bases, J lost 5 bases, and 13 bases lay in between. CDR3 length equals 15 residues. Germline CDR1 reads LNHNV; CDR2 reads YYDKDF (reference sequence). This same sample was also taken into another study, of yellow fever vaccine responses in identical twins. That work states: Reportedly, twins showed a vaccine T cell response that looked partly convergent and partly personalized.

The chain has TRBV15 and TRBJ2-5; perhaps TRBD2 as D (5 bases). The receptor was derived from a woman aged 18-29 years in good health. Sequenced material: PBMCs. This CDR3 reads CATSRDDTSGETQYF. DNA for the CDR3: TGTGCCACCAGCAGAGATGACACCTCGGGGGAGACCCAGTACTTC.